A selection of T cell receptor beta chains follows, all from one sample in a study of T-cell reconstitution after alpha-beta-depleted transplantation in children. Using its own MiXCR run on the PCR reads, TCRdb lists one record per CDR3 protein. Of 98,000 or so distinct CDR3 sequences listed, about a quarter are singletons. This specimen consisted of PBMCs, obtained before TCRalphabeta/CD19-depleted stem cell transplant. Receptors originate from a boy aged 2 to 10 with acute lymphoblastic leukemia, due to receive a stem cell transplant. CDR3s include the opening cysteine and the closing phenylalanine or tryptophan. Each record gives: clone size, J gene, D gene, V gene, CDR3 DNA, CDR3 protein. The D gene is left open where the match is weak. The size of a clone is reported for some rows only, either as once, few or many, or as a class for expanded clones.

many	TRBJ2-3	NA	TRBV24-1	TGTGCCACCAGTGATTTCAAGCGCACAGATACGCAGTATTTT	CATSDFKRTDTQYF
NA	TRBJ2-2	TRBD1	TRBV6-6	TGTGCCAGCAGAAGGACAGGGGCCGGGGAGCTGTTTTTT	CASRRTGAGELFF
few	TRBJ2-5	NA	TRBV29-1	TGCAGCGTTGGGGCAGAGACCCAGTACTTC	CSVGAETQYF
many	TRBJ2-4	NA	TRBV2	TGTGCCAGCAGTGAGGATTCCAGCGGGAACATTCAGTACTTC	CASSEDSSGNIQYF
NA	TRBJ1-1	NA	TRBV12-3/TRBV12-4	TGTGCCAGCGGGATACACAGGGATTACACTGAAGCTTTCTTT	CASGIHRDYTEAFF
NA	TRBJ2-1	NA	TRBV5-1	TGCGCCAGCAGCTTGGCCGAAGGGACTCACAATGAGCAGTTCTTC	CASSLAEGTHNEQFF
few	TRBJ1-6	NA	TRBV20-1	TGCAGTGCTAGAGATCAAAAGGGTCCAGGTTCACCCCTCCACTTT	CSARDQKGPGSPLHF
few	TRBJ2-5	NA	TRBV7-8	TGTGCCAGCAGCTTAGCGTTCTGGGACGGTCAAGAGACCCAGTACTTC	CASSLAFWDGQETQYF
many	TRBJ1-3	NA	TRBV20-1	TGCAGTGCTAGTTCTTCGTGGGCCGGAAACACCATATATTTT	CSASSSWAGNTIYF
NA	TRBJ1-5	NA	TRBV27	TGTGCCAGCAGTTTTGGGAGGGAAGGTAATCAGCCCCAGCATTTT	CASSFGREGNQPQHF